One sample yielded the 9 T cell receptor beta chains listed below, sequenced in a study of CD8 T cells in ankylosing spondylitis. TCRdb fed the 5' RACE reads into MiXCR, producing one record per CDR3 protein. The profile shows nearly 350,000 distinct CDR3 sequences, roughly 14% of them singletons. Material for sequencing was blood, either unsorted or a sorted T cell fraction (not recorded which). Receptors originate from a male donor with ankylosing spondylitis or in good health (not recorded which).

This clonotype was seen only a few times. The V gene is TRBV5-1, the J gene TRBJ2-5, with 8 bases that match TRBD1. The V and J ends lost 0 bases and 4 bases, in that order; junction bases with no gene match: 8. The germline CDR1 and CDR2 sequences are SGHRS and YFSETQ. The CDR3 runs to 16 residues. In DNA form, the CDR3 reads TGCGCCAGCAGCTTGGGGACAGGGATAGGGAGAGAGACCCAGTACTTC. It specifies CASSLGTGIGRETQYF. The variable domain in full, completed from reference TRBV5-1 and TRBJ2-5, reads KAGVTQTPRYLIKTRGQQVTLSCSPISGHRSVSWYQQTPGQGLQFLFEYFSETQRNKGNFPGRFSGRQFSNSRSEMNVSTLELGDSALYLCASSLGTGIGRETQYFGPGTRLLVL.

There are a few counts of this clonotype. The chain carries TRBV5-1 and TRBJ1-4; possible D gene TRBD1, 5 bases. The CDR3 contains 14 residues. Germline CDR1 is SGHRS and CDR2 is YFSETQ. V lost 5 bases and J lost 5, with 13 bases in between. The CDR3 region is CASRRGETNEKLFF. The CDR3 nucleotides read TGCGCCAGCAGGAGGGGAGAGACGAATGAAAAACTGTTTTTT.

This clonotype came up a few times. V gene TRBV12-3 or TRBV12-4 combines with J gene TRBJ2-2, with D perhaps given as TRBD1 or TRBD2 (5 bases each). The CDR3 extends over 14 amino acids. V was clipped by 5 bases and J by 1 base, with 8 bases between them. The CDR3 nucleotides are TGTGCCAGCAGTCCGGGGCGGAACACCGGGGAGCTGTTTTTT. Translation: CASSPGRNTGELFF.

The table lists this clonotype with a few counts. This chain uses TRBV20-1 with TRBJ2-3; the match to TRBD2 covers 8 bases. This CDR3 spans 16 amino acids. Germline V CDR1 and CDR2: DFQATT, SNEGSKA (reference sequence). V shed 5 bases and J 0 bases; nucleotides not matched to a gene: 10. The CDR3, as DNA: TGCAGTGCTGGAATGACGGGGGGGCCTAGCACAGATACGCAGTATTTT. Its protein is CSAGMTGGPSTDTQYF.

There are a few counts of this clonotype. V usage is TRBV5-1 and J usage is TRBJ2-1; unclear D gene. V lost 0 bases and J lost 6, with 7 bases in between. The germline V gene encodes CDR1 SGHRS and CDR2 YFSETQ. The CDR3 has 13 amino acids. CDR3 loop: CASSLERINEQFF. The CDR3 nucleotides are TGCGCCAGCAGCTTGGAACGTATCAATGAGCAGTTCTTC.

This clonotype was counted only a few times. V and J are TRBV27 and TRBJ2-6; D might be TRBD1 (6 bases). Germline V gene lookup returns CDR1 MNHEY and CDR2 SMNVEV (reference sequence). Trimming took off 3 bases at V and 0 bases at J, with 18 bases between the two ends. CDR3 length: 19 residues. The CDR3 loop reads CASSFSFYRDLSGANVLTF. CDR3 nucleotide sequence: TGTGCCAGCAGTTTTAGCTTTTACAGGGACCTCTCTGGGGCCAACGTCCTGACTTTC.

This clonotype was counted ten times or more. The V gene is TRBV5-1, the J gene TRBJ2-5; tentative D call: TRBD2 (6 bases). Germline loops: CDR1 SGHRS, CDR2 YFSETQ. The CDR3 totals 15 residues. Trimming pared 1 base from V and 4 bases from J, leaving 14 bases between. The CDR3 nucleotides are TGCGCCAGCAGCTTGCGGACGGGGGTTGGAGAGACCCAGTACTTC. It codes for CASSLRTGVGETQYF. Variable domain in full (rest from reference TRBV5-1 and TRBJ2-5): KAGVTQTPRYLIKTRGQQVTLSCSPISGHRSVSWYQQTPGQGLQFLFEYFSETQRNKGNFPGRFSGRQFSNSRSEMNVSTLELGDSALYLCASSLRTGVGETQYFGPGTRLLVL.

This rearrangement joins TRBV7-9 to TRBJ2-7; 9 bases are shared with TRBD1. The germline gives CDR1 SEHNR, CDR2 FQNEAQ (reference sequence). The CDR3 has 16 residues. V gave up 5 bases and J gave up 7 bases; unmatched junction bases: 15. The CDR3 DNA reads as TGTGCCAGCAGCCCGCGGACGGGACAGGGAGTGAAAGAGCAGTACTTC. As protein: CASSPRTGQGVKEQYF.

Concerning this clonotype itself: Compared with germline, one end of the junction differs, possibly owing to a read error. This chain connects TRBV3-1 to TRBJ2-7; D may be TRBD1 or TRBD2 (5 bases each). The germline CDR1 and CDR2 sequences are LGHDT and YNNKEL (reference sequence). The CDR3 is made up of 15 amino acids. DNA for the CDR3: TGTGCCACCAGCCACGGGGCCCCTTGGACCTACGTGCAGTACTTC. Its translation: CATSHGAPWTYVQYF.